This T cell receptor beta chain is drawn from a study of technical replicates of blood from several donors. Sequencing used immunoSEQ multiplex PCR; TCRdb keeps in-frame clones, though not all of them. The repertoire includes 65,000 to 90,000 clones, over 90% of them detected once, and approximately 4.4% sits in the top ten. The source is a human donor in good health. Some clones in this sample may be carry-over from other donors' samples. Sequenced sample: PBMCs.

The CDR3 DNA sequence: TGCAGCGTTGAAGTACTCTCAGAGGGGGCCTCCGGGGAGCTGTTTTTT. Protein: CSVEVLSEGASGELFF. J is TRBJ2-2 and V is TRBV29-1, with TRBD1 identical over 7 bases. This CDR3 spans 16 amino acids. V was pared by 1 base and J by 6 bases, with 11 bases of the junction left unmatched. CDR1 and CDR2 from the germline V gene are SQVTM and ANQGSEA.